One sample yielded the 8 T cell receptor beta chains listed below, sequenced in a study of shared clonotypes between healthy human individuals. The assay was immunoSEQ multiplex PCR, and TCRdb's table has in-frame clones only and misses some. In the table there are approximately 2.5 million clones, roughly 93% of which are singletons. Sequenced input: naive CD4+ T cells from PBMCs. Stated subset: CD45RA+ positively selected. These receptors were collected from a young man in good health. Some clones in this sample may be carry-over from other donors' samples.

The chain employs TRBV27 and TRBJ1-5; D gene uncertain. The V and J ends lost 2 bases and 7 bases respectively, with 9 bases between them. The germline CDR1 and CDR2 sequences are MNHEY and SMNVEV (reference sequence). This CDR3 is built from 13 residues. CDR3 amino acids: CASSLMFGQPQHF. DNA for the CDR3: TGTGCCAGCAGTTTAATGTTTGGACAGCCCCAGCATTTT.

V is TRBV10-2 and J is TRBJ1-2, with D hard to call. In germline, CDR1 is WSHSY, CDR2 SAAADI. The CDR3 consists of 12 residues. V was pared by 2 bases and J by 6 bases, with 7 bases between. The CDR3 loop reads CASSEHRDGYTF. The DNA for the CDR3 is TGCGCCAGCAGTGAGCACCGCGATGGCTACACCTTC.

The chain links TRBV2 to TRBJ1-2, with 10 positions matching TRBD1. V lost 5 bases, J lost 6 bases, and 6 bases stayed unmatched. The germline gives CDR1 SNHLY, CDR2 FYNNEI. The CDR3 covers 14 residues. The CDR3 loop reads CASSSTGGQNGYTF. CDR3 coding DNA: TGTGCCAGCAGTTCGACAGGGGGCCAGAATGGCTACACCTTC.

In this sample, this clone turned up once. The genes are TRBV4-3 and TRBJ2-3; 7 bases line up with TRBD2. The germline CDR1 and CDR2 sequences are LGHNA and YSLEER. The CDR3 consists of 15 residues. V lost 4 bases and J lost 0; bases outside the gene matches: 4. This chain's CDR3 is CASSPGGTSTDTQYF. The CDR3 DNA reads TGCGCCAGCAGCCCGGGGGGAACTAGCACAGATACGCAGTATTTT.

The V gene is TRBV19, the J gene TRBJ1-1; a weak D match, TRBD1 (6 bases). Germline CDR1 LNHDA, CDR2 SQIVND (reference sequence). V was shortened by 7 bases and J by 6 bases, with 21 bases between the two germline ends. The CDR3 has 15 residues. The CDR3 sequence is CASTLRQATNAEAFF. The CDR3 DNA reads as TGTGCCAGTACTTTGAGACAGGCAACTAACGCTGAAGCTTTCTTT.

This clone appeared a few times. The sample contains more than one DNA sequence encoding this CDR3. This chain uses TRBV6-1 with TRBJ2-3; D call uncertain. The CDR3 has 12 residues. V was shortened by 9 bases and J by 0 bases, with 7 bases between the two germline ends. CDR1 is MNHNS and CDR2 is SASEGT in the germline V gene. The CDR3 protein is CASSLSTDTQYF. CDR3 DNA sequence: TGTGCCAGTTCCCTTAGCACAGATACGCAGTATTTT.

The chain uses TRBV5-3 and TRBJ1-5; 9 bases line up with TRBD1. TRBV5-3 is known as an ORF, though its function is uncertain. This CDR3 comprises 17 residues. The junction had 11 bases not matched to a gene; V was cut back by 3 bases and J by 4 bases. The CDR3 reads CARSWVEDRGENQPQHF. The DNA for the CDR3 is TGTGCCAGAAGCTGGGTTGAGGACAGGGGCGAGAATCAGCCCCAGCATTTT.

This chain's CDR3 is CASSLRAGSYNEQFF. The CDR3 nucleotides read TGTGCCAGCAGTTTAAGAGCGGGATCCTACAATGAGCAGTTCTTC. The V and J genes are TRBV28 and TRBJ2-1, with 7 bases matching TRBD2. Germline lookup yields CDR1 MDHEN and CDR2 SYDVKM. The CDR3 sequence is 15 residues long. J was trimmed by 1 base and V by 2 bases; bases with no gene match: 2.